This T cell receptor beta chain appears in the sequencing data of a study of cytomegalovirus exposure and HLA in healthy donors. Background on the study: The roughly 120 validation repertoires matched the approximately 700 first-cohort repertoires in platform, a later analysis reported.

As regards this clone: Its antigen is still unknown.

Assay used: immunoSEQ multiplex PCR; TCRdb lists only in-frame clones, some missing. The table includes hundreds of thousands of clones, more than 75% detected once. The germline gives CDR1 SGHRS, CDR2 YFSETQ. The CDR3 contains 13 residues. With V trimmed by 4 bases and J by 3 bases, 3 bases remained unmatched. Points from the study as a whole: CMV antigen specificity was confirmed in vitro for three CMV-associated chains. It was approximately 150 TCR beta chains that were listed as cytomegalovirus-associated.

The TCR originated in a woman under 30 in good health and CMV-seropositive. The sample consisted of PBMCs. J is TRBJ1-1 and V is TRBV5-1; 7 nucleotides line up with TRBD1. The CDR3 protein is CASSHTGDTEAFF. DNA for the CDR3: TGCGCCAGCAGCCACACAGGGGACACTGAAGCTTTCTTT.